This TCR beta chain was sequenced during a study of graft-versus-host responses after intestinal transplantation (dated by TCRdb to about 2021). Notes on the research overall: Recipients received multivisceral, liver-intestinal, or isolated intestinal transplants. After intestinal transplantation, graft-versus-host and host-versus-graft alloreactive T cell clones in the graft, circulation and bone marrow were tracked using bulk TCR-beta CDR3 sequencing. Anti-thymocyte globulin induction was given to all recipients, followed by maintenance tacrolimus and steroids for approximately 3 years. Alloreactive clones were identified by sequencing pre-transplant mixed lymphocyte reaction products and comparing these products with unstimulated pre-transplant donor and recipient T cells. A peak of at least 4% donor T cells among recipient peripheral blood mononuclear cells was the definition used for donor T cell macrochimerism. Samples from a few later patients were sequenced in-house on an Illumina MiSeq with MiXCR processing rather than by the commercial service. The cohort enrolled approximately 24 intestinal transplant recipients including one retransplant, and 3 patients lacking pretransplant specimens were excluded. Beyond this particular receptor, the publication reports: Patients with donor T cell macrochimerism had high GvH to HvG T cell clonal ratios in their allografts. Early after transplant, peak levels of circulating GvH clones were found to be associated with declines in HvG clones. GvH clones were detected in recipient bone marrow, and some appeared earlier in ileal mucosa or blood, consistent with an intestinal mucosal origin. The relatively low number and heterogeneity of intestinal transplant patients limited the conclusions.

In the case of this clone: No much larger clonotype is one base removed from it; base qualities were not supplied.

The germline V gene (reference sequence) yields PRHDT for CDR1 and FYEKMQ for CDR2. The CDR3 covers 13 residues, taking in both the cysteine and the phenylalanine. Of the read, only the CDR3 DNA is kept; its 39 bases are in frame from base 1. Trimming costs V 1 base and J 4 bases, and their ends lie 8 bases apart. The time point label on this specimen signifies: cells obtained before transplantation from donor or recipient. In the mixed lymphocyte reactions, approximately 200,000 CFSE-labeled pre-transplant responders were plated with approximately 200,000 irradiated violet-dye-labeled stimulators and cultured for 6 days. After the mixed lymphocyte reaction, proliferating CD3+CD4+CFSE-low and CD3+CD8+CFSE-low responder cells were FACS-sorted on a BD Influx sorter. The method behind the library was the immunoSEQ multiplex PCR assay. For most patients, genomic DNA was isolated with the Qiagen DNeasy Blood and Tissue Kit and shipped frozen to Adaptive Biotechnologies for TCR sequencing. For most patients, high-throughput TCR-beta CDR3 sequencing of genomic DNA was performed by Adaptive Biotechnologies. Concerning the study's data processing: Adaptive's ImmunoSEQ software supplied the TCR sequencing data for 18 patients, while MiXCR and VDJtools were used to process three other patients. CD4 versus CD8 sorting errors were corrected by removing sequences found in both subsets at a frequency ratio below 5:1. CDR3 nucleotide sequences shared between donor and recipient were removed because the origin of such sequences could not be assigned. Alloreactive clones required at least 2-fold expansion over unstimulated cells and minimum CFSE-low frequency of 0.002% (template counts) or 0.001% (read counts). Clones detected in sequenced pre-transplant spleen, lymph node, or MLR CFSE-low populations of the donor or recipient were defined as mappable. The cumulative frequency of alloreactive clones was calculated as a percentage of all sequences, weighted by copy number. As stored in TCRdb, this immuneACCESS dataset retains in-frame rearrangements with V and J assigned. A fraction of the clones does not appear; measured against another copy, unresolved V genes explain less than half of the discrepancy, and the remainder lacks a known reason. The V and J calls and clone size are taken from that table; D and trimming were inferred from the DNA. This sample is represented by about 9,600 clones; 29% of them were singletons. Jointly, the top ten make up 6.2% of the sample.

This material consisted of alloreactive CD8+ T cells from a mixed lymphocyte reaction culture, taken before intestinal transplant. The cell subset or site label, read with the paper, signifies: CFSE-low proliferating T cells sorted from approximately six-day pre-transplant mixed lymphocyte reaction (GvH or HvG direction). Recombination joined TRBV13 with TRBJ2-7; the D gene is possibly TRBD1, with 6 bases matching. The receptor's source is a human patient who received an intestinal transplant. The CDR3 region: CASSLVQGYEQYF. The nucleotide sequence reads as follows: TGTGCCAGCAGCTTAGTCCAGGGGTACGAGCAGTACTTC.